This T cell receptor beta chain was obtained from a study of cytomegalovirus exposure and HLA in healthy donors. Study-wide findings and caveats: Most TCR sequences were seen very rarely across donors, but some public TCRs occurred in many.

Amplification used 60 Vbeta primers and 13 Jbeta primers. Using immunoSEQ multiplex PCR, the repertoire was profiled, and TCRdb retains in-frame clones only, with some absent. The sample shows 100,000 to 150,000 clones, roughly four fifths of them seen only once. The CDR3 contains 16 residues. V shed 0 bases, J shed 3 bases, and the junction held 5 bases outside the gene matches. Concerning this clone: Its antigen is not identified.

The V gene is TRBV5-3, the J gene TRBJ2-1, with 8 bases that match TRBD2. TRBV5-3 falls under the ORF class, with uncertain function. Source material: PBMCs. This sequence was found in a girl aged 2-15 years in good health and CMV-seronegative. CDR3 residues: CARSLVPREDYNEQFF. CDR3 sequence (DNA): TGTGCCAGAAGCTTGGTACCGCGGGAGGACTACAATGAGCAGTTCTTC.